The sample holds many counts of the clone carrying this T cell receptor (beta chain). The antigen remains unidentified. The data are from a study of T-cell reconstitution after alpha-beta-depleted transplantation in children. Findings and limits, study-wide: Expanded graft clones, several hundred of them, were reportedly the source of alpha-beta T cells about two months after transplant.

Unique molecular identifiers were built into the TCRbeta library. TCRdb processed the PCR reads anew with MiXCR; each CDR3 protein has one entry. The table records some 840,000 distinct CDR3 sequences, 16% of them present only once. The CDR3 consists of 13 residues. V lost 8 bases to trimming and J lost 5 bases, with 15 bases between them. The sequencing used PBMCs, mostly from graft donor cells, collected 360 days after TCRalphabeta/CD19-depleted stem cell transplant. The J gene is TRBJ2-5, the V gene TRBV12-3 or TRBV12-4; tentatively, D is TRBD1 or TRBD2 (5 bases each). The TCR comes from a male patient younger than 18 who had a stem cell transplant for acute lymphoblastic leukemia, so the T cells may come from the graft donor. Here the CDR3 reads CASGRQGGETQYF. CDR3 DNA sequence: TGTGCCAGCGGTCGGCAGGGCGGGGAGACCCAGTACTTC.